The table lists the clone carrying this T cell receptor beta chain with a few counts. Its antigen remains unknown. V lost 5 bases to trimming and J lost 0 bases, with 20 bases between them. The length of the CDR3 is 17 residues. Germline V CDR1 and CDR2: LNHDA, SQIVND (reference sequence). TCRdb's copy holds only in-frame clones and misses some; the assay was immunoSEQ multiplex PCR. Among about 55,000 clones listed, roughly nine tenths were seen once. The sample belongs to a study of T cell responses to AZD1222 COVID-19 vaccine. Study observations and caveats: Nearly half of unique spike-specific TCRs reportedly avoided B.1.351 and B.1.1.7 mutated regions. Spike-wide vaccine-associated CD4 TCRs dominated at 160-218 and 743-854.

Sequencing was performed on peripheral blood, taken on day 0 of AZD1222 vaccination. The rearrangement links TRBV19 to TRBJ2-7; a weak D match, TRBD2 (6 bases). This TCR derives from an adult in good health. The CDR3 bases are TGTGCCAGTAGTGGGGCCAGGGCGGGAACCGTCTCCTACGAGCAGTACTTC. Its translation is CASSGARAGTVSYEQYF.